This T cell receptor (beta chain) originates from a study of shared clonotypes between healthy human individuals. Repertoires were generated with immunoSEQ multiplex PCR, while TCRdb's copy carries only in-frame clones and drops some. The table has about 2.2 million clones, 85% to 95% seen once. CD45RO-negative CD8 cells positively selected for CCR7 made up the naive population, which excluded terminally differentiated effector memory CD45RA+ cells. The CDR3 extends over 16 amino acids. The ends were cut back, 0 bases at V and 0 bases at J, with 13 bases in the middle. Germline values: CDR1 SGHRS, CDR2 YFSETQ. This clone is a singleton in its sample.

Sequencing was done on a sample of naive CD8+ T cells from PBMCs. This sequence was found in a man between 18 and 35 years old in good health. Some clones in this sample may be carry-over from other donors' samples. The V call is TRBV5-1, the J call TRBJ2-7; maybe TRBD1 (5 bases). The CDR3 here is CASSLDGPQGSYEQYF. The CDR3 coding sequence is TGCGCCAGCAGCTTGGATGGCCCCCAGGGCTCCTACGAGCAGTACTTC.